Following are 9 T cell receptor beta chains from one sample sequenced in a study of blood T cell repertoires in COVID-19. The data were produced by immunoSEQ multiplex PCR, yet TCRdb's version contains in-frame clones alone and is incomplete. The sample holds about 14,000 clones, around 83% seen once. Sequencing was performed on peripheral blood. The receptors were gathered from a woman aged 45-60 years with active or convalescent COVID-19.

In DNA, the CDR3 is TGTGCCAGCAGCCCAAGGGGGGGCCCATCCTACAATGAGCAGTTCTTC. Its protein product is CASSPRGGPSYNEQFF. The chain is built from TRBV11-3 and TRBJ2-1, with a tentative D call TRBD2 (7 bases). This CDR3 is 16 amino acids long. Trimming took 5 bases from V and 1 from J, leaving 15 bases between them. The germline gives CDR1 SGHNT, CDR2 YENEEA.

The chain uses TRBV28 and TRBJ1-1; D may be TRBD1 (6 bases). The V gene's germline CDR1 is MDHEN and CDR2 SYDVKM. Trimming took 2 bases from V and 2 from J, leaving 24 bases between them. This CDR3 has 19 amino acids. CDR3 DNA: TGTGCCAGCAGTTTAATTGGACAGACCCTACCCCTCCTTAACACTGAAGCTTTCTTT. Protein product: CASSLIGQTLPLLNTEAFF.

This clone was observed a single time. The chain uses TRBV15 and TRBJ2-6; D ambiguous. Germline V gene sequence: CDR1 LNHNV, CDR2 YYDKDF (reference sequence). The V end lost 0 bases, the J end lost 1 base, and 13 bases lay between the germline ends. There are 18 residues in the CDR3. The CDR3 spells CATSRDLISPSGANVLTF. The CDR3 DNA reads as TGTGCCACCAGCAGAGATCTTATCAGTCCATCTGGGGCCAACGTCCTGACTTTC.

The V and J genes are TRBV2 and TRBJ1-2, with D maybe TRBD1 (5 bases). The V gene's germline CDR1 is SNHLY and CDR2 FYNNEI. CDR3 length equals 14 residues. V shed 2 bases and J shed 2 bases, with 9 bases lying between them. The CDR3 bases are TGTGCCAGCAGTGAATGGAGACAGAACTATGGCTACACCTTC. Encoded protein: CASSEWRQNYGYTF.

The chain recombines TRBV25-1 with TRBJ1-6, with D maybe TRBD1 (5 bases). There are 18 residues in the CDR3. V was cut by 3 bases and J by 2 bases, with 17 bases left in between. Germline assignment: CDR1 MGHDK and CDR2 SYGVNS. As DNA, the CDR3 is TGTGCCAGCAGTGACTCCTTGGGGGGGATCACCTATAATTCACCCCTCCACTTT. Translating gives CASSDSLGGITYNSPLHF.

The chain employs TRBV19 and TRBJ1-6, with a weak D call TRBD1 (5 bases). This CDR3 is built from 16 residues. The V gene lost 3 bases and the J gene lost 2 bases, with 11 bases spanning the gap. Germline V gives CDR1 LNHDA, CDR2 SQIVND (reference sequence). The CDR3 loop reads CASSMGQITYNSPLHF. Written as DNA, the CDR3 is TGTGCCAGTAGTATGGGGCAGATAACCTATAATTCACCCCTCCACTTT.

The chain carries TRBV5-6 and TRBJ1-2; D is ambiguous. Per the germline V gene, CDR1 is SGHDT and CDR2 is YYEEEE. The CDR3 contains 14 residues. Between the trimmed V and J ends, which lost 4 bases and 3 bases, there was a span of 13 bases. CDR3 DNA sequence: TGTGCCAGCAGCCCAGGTGGGTTCTACTATGGCTACACCTTC. Protein product: CASSPGGFYYGYTF.

This clone turned up a few times. The chain carries TRBV29-1 and TRBJ1-1; D gene unclear. This CDR3 has 13 residues. Trimming removed 3 bases from V and 0 bases from J, with 8 bases in between. The V gene's germline CDR1 is SQVTM and CDR2 ANQGSEA. CDR3 sequence (DNA): TGCAGCGTTGATACTGGGCTGAACACTGAAGCTTTCTTT. Its translation: CSVDTGLNTEAFF.

This clone was detected ten times or more. The chain has TRBV4-1 and TRBJ1-5, with 8 bases matching TRBD1. V was clipped by 0 bases and J by 6 bases; unmatched bases: 7. CDR3 length: 16 amino acids. Germline V gives CDR1 MGHRA, CDR2 YSYEKL. CDR3 region: CASSQDPQGVAQPQHF. DNA of the CDR3: TGCGCCAGCAGCCAAGATCCACAGGGGGTGGCTCAGCCCCAGCATTTT.